This T cell receptor (beta chain) was sequenced during a study of Graves' ophthalmopathy and Graves' hyperthyroidism. V lost 5 bases, J lost 2 bases, and 6 bases stayed unmatched. The length of the CDR3 is 14 residues. Looked up from germline, CDR1 is MNHEY and CDR2 is SVGAGI. Whole-study results and caveats: At 65% to 71% sensitivity and about 72% specificity, the model predicted progression of the ophthalmopathy.

Amplification of TCR beta CDR3 regions used RNA transcripts. First-round RT-PCR employed HTBI primers, with a second-round multiplex PCR after it. TCRdb processed the multiplex PCR reads anew with MiXCR; each CDR3 protein has one entry. Of hundreds of thousands of distinct CDR3 sequences in the sample, roughly 14% were seen once. A volume of around 9.5 ml of fresh peripheral blood supplied the PBMCs. This clonotype was seen many times. As yet, its antigen is unknown. This receptor was identified in a woman aged 30 to 39 with Graves' ophthalmopathy. The rearrangement joins TRBV6-5 to TRBJ2-7; 7 nucleotides align to TRBD1. The sequenced material came from blood. CDR3 residues: CASSPSTGTYEQYF. CDR3 sequence (DNA): TGTGCCAGCAGTCCGTCGACAGGGACCTACGAGCAGTACTTC.